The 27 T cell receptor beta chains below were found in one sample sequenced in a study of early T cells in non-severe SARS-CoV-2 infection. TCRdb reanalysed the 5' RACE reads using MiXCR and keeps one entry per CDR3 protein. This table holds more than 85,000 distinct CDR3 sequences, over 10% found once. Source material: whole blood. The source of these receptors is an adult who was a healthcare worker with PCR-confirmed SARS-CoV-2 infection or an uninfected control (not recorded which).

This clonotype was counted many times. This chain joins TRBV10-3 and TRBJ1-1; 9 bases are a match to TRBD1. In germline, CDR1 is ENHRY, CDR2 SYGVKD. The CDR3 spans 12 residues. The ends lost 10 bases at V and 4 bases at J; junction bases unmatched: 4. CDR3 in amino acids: CATGQGGTEAFF. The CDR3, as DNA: TGTGCCACGGGACAGGGTGGCACTGAAGCTTTCTTT.

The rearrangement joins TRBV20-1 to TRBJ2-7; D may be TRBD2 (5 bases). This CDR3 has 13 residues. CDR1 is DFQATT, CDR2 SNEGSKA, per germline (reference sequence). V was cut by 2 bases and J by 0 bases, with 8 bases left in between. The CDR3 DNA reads TGCAGTGCTAGAATCCGGGGCTCCTACGAGCAGTACTTC. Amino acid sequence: CSARIRGSYEQYF.

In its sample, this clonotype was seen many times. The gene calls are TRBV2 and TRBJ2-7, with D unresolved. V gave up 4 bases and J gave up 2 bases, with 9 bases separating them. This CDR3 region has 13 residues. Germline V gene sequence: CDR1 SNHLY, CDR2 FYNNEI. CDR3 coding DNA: TGTGCCAGCAGTGGACTCCTAACCTACGAGCAGTACTTC. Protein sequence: CASSGLLTYEQYF.

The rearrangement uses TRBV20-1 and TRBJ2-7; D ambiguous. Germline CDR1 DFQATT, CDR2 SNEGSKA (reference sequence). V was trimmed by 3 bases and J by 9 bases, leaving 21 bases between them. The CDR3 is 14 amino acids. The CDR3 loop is CSASRILRTHPQYF. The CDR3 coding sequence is TGCAGTGCTAGTAGAATTCTTAGGACCCACCCGCAGTACTTC.

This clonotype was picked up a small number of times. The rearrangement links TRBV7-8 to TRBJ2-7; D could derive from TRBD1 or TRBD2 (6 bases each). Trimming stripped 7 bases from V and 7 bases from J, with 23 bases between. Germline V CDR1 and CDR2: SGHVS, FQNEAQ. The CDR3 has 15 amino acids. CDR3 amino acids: CASTQGGTTQWEQYF. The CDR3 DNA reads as TGTGCCAGCACTCAGGGCGGGACAACTCAATGGGAGCAGTACTTC.

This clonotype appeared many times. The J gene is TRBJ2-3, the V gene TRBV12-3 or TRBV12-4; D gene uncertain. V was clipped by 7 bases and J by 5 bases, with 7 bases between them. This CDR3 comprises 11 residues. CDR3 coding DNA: TGTGCCAGCACCCCGGGAGATACGCAGTATTTT. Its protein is CASTPGDTQYF.

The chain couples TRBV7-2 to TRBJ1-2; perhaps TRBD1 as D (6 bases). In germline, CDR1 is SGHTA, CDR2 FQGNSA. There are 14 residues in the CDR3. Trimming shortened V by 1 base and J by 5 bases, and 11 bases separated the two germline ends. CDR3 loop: CASSLDSRGYGYTF. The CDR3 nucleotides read TGTGCCAGCAGCTTAGATTCCAGGGGATATGGCTACACCTTC.

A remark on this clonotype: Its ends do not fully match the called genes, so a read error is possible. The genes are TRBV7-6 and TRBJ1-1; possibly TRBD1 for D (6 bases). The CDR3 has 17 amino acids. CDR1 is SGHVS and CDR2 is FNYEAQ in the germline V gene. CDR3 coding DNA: TGTTCCAGCAGCTTATGGGGGCGGACATCTATGAACACTGAAGCTTTCTTT. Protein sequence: CSSSLWGRTSMNTEAFF. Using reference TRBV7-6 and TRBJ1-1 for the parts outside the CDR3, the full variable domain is GAGVSQSPRYKVTKRGQDVALRCDPISGHVSLYWYRQALGQGPEFLTYFNYEAQQDKSGLPNDRFSAERPEGSISTLTIQRTEQRDSAMYRCSSSLWGRTSMNTEAFFGQGTRLTVV.

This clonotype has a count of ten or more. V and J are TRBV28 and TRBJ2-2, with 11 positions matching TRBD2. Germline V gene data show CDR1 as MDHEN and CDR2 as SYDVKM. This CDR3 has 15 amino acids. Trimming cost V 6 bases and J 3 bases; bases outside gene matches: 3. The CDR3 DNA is TGTGCCAGCAGCGTAGCGGGAGGGTACACCGGGGAGCTGTTTTTT. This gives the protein CASSVAGGYTGELFF.

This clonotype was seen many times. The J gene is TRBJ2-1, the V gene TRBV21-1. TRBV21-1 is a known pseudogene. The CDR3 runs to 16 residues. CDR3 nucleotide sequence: TGTGCCAGCAGCAAAAATACGAGCCCATACTACGATGAGCAGTTCTTC. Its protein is CASSKNTSPYYDEQFF.

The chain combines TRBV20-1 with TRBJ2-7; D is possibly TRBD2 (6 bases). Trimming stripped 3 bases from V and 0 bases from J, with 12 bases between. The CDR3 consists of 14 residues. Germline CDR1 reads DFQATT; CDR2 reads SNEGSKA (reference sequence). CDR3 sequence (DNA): TGCAGTGCTAGCGGGGGTAGGAGCTCCTACGAGCAGTACTTC. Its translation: CSASGGRSSYEQYF.

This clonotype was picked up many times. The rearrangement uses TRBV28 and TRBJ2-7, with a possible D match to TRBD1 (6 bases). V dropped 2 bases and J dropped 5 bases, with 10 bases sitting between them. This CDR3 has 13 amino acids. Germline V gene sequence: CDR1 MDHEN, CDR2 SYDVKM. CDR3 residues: CASSLQGTHEQYF. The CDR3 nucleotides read TGTGCCAGCAGTTTACAGGGGACCCACGAGCAGTACTTC.

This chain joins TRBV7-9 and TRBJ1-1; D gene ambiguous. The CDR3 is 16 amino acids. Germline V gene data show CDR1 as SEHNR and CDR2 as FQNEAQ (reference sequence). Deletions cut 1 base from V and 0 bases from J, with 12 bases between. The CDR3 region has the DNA TGTGCCAGCAGCTTAGTCCCGGATAATATGAACACTGAAGCTTTCTTT. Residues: CASSLVPDNMNTEAFF.

The CDR3 spells CASSSGPTSTDTQYF. CDR3 DNA sequence: TGTGCCAGCAGTTCCGGGCCCACCTCAACAGATACGCAGTATTTT. The chain recombines TRBV12-3 or TRBV12-4 with TRBJ2-3, with unresolved D. The CDR3 spans 15 residues. Trimming took 4 bases from V and 3 from J, leaving 14 bases between them.

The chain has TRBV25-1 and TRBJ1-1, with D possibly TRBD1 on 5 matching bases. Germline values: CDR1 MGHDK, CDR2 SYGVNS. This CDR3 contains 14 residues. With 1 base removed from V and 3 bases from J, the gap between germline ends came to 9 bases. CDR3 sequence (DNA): TGTGCCAGCAGTGAATTAGCCAGGGACACTGAAGCTTTCTTT. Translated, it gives CASSELARDTEAFF.

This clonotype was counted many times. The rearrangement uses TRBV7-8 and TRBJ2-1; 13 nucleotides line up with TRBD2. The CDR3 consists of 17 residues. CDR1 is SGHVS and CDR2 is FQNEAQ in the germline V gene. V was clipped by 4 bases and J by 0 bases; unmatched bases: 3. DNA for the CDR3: TGTGCCAGCAGCTCCGGGACTAGCGGGGCCTCCTACAATGAGCAGTTCTTC. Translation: CASSSGTSGASYNEQFF.

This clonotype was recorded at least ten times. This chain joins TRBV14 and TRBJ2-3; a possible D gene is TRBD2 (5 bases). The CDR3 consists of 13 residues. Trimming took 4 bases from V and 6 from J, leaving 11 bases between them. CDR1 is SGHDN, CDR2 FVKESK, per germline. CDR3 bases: TGTGCCAGCAGCCTACGAGGGTCTGATACGCAGTATTTT. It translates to CASSLRGSDTQYF. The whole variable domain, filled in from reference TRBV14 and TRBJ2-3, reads EAGVTQFPSHSVIEKGQTVTLRCDPISGHDNLYWYRRVMGKEIKFLLHFVKESKQDESGMPNNRFLAERTGGTYSTLKVQPAELEDSGVYFCASSLRGSDTQYFGPGTRLTVL.

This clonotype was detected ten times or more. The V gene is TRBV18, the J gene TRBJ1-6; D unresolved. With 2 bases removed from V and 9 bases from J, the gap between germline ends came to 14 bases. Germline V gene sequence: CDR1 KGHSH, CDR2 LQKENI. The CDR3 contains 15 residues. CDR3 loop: CASSPGHQSLSPLHF. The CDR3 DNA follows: TGTGCCAGCTCACCAGGGCACCAGTCGCTTTCACCCCTCCACTTT. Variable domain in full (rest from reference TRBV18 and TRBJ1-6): NAGVMQNPRHLVRRRGQEARLRCSPMKGHSHVYWYRQLPEEGLKFMVYLQKENIIDESGMPKERFSAEFPKEGPSILRIQQVVRGDSAAYFCASSPGHQSLSPLHFGNGTRLTVT.

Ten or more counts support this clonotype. Here the CDR3 DNA reads TGTGCCAGCAGTTTTGGGTTCTATGGCTACACCTTC. Its protein is CASSFGFYGYTF. V and J are TRBV12-3 or TRBV12-4 and TRBJ1-2, with no clear D. Trimming left V 3 bases short and J 4 bases short, with 6 bases between. The CDR3 has 12 amino acids.

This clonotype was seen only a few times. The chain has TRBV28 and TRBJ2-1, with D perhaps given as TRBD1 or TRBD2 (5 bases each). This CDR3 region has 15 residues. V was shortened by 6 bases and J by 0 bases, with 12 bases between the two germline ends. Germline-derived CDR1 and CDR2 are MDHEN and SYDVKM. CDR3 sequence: CASREDTSSYNEQFF. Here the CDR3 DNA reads TGTGCCAGCAGGGAGGACACAAGCTCCTACAATGAGCAGTTCTTC.

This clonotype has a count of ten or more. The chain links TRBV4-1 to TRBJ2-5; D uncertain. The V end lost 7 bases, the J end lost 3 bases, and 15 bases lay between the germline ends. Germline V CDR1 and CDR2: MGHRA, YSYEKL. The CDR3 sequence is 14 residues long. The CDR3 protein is CASTRAPLEETQYF. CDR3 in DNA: TGCGCCAGCACCCGGGCCCCGCTGGAAGAGACCCAGTACTTC.

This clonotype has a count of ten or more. CDR3 bases: TGTGCCAGCAGCCAAGGGACTAGCGGGAATGAGCAGTTCTTC. This gives the protein CASSQGTSGNEQFF. The rearrangement links TRBV3-1 to TRBJ2-1, with 11 bases lining up with TRBD2. The germline gives CDR1 LGHDT, CDR2 YNNKEL (reference sequence). The ends lost 1 base at V and 7 bases at J; junction bases unmatched: 0. The CDR3 has 14 amino acids.

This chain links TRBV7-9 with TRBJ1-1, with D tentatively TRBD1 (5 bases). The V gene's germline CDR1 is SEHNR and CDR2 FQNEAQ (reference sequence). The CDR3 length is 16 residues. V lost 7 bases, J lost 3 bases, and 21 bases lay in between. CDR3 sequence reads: CASKGGIWGSYTEAFF. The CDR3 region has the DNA TGTGCCAGCAAAGGAGGGATCTGGGGGTCGTACACTGAAGCTTTCTTT. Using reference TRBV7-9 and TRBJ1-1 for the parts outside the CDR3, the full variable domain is DTGVSQNPRHKITKRGQNVTFRCDPISEHNRLYWYRQTLGQGPEFLTYFQNEAQLEKSRLLSDRFSAERPKGSFSTLEIQRTEQGDSAMYLCASKGGIWGSYTEAFFGQGTRLTVV.

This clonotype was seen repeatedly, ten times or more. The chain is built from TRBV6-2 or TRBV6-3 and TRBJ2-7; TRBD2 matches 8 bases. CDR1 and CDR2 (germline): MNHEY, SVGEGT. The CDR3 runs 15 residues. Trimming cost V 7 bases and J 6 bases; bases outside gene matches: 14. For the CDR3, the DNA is TGTGCCAGCACCTCCCCAGAAGCGGGAGTCGTCGAGCAGTACTTC. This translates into CASTSPEAGVVEQYF.

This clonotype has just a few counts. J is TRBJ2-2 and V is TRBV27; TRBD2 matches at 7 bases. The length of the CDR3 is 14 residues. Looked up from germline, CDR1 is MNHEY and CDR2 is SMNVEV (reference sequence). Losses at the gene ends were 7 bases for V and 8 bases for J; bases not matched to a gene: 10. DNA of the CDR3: TGTGCCAGCACCCAGTACGCGGGAGCGGGGGAGCTGTTTTTT. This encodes CASTQYAGAGELFF.

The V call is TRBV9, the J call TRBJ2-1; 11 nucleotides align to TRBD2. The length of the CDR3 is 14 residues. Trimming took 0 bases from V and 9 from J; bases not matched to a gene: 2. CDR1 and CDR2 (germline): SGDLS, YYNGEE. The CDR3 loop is CASSVGLAGGEQFF. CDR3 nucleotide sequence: TGTGCCAGCAGCGTAGGTCTAGCGGGAGGTGAGCAGTTCTTC.

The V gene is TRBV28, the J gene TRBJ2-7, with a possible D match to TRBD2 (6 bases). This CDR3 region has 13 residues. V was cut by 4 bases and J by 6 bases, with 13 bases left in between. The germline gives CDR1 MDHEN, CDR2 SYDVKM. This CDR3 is CASSSHGRSEQYF. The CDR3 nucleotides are TGTGCCAGCAGTTCTCACGGGAGATCCGAGCAGTACTTC.